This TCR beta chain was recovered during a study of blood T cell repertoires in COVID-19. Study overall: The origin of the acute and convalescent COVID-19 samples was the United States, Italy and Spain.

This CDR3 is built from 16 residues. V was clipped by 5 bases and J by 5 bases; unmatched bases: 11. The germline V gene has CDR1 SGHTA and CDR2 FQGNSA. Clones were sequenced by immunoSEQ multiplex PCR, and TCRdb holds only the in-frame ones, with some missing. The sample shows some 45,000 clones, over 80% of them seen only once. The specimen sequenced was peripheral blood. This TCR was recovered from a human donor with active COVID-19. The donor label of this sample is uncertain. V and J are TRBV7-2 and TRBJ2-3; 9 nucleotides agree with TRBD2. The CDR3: CASSPRVGGGGDTQYF. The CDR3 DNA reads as TGTGCCAGCAGCCCTAGAGTGGGCGGGGGGGGAGATACGCAGTATTTT.